This passage covers 21 T cell receptor beta chains from one sample sequenced in a study of CD8+CD57+ T cells in acquired aplastic anemia. TCR beta VDJ and CDR3 profiling used genomic DNA as template. TCRdb fed the reads into MiXCR, producing one record per CDR3 protein. The sample lists under 350,000 distinct CDR3 sequences; roughly 61% were seen once. Patients included in sequencing had previously demonstrated CD8+CD57+ cell expansion by flow cytometry. Sequenced sample: sorted CD4+, CD8+, or CD8+CD57+ T cells (not recorded which) from PBMCs. These receptors were collected from a human donor with aplastic anemia.

The chain couples TRBV7-2 to TRBJ2-1, with D maybe TRBD2 (5 bases). Trimming removed 7 bases at V and 9 bases at J, with 22 bases between. In germline, CDR1 is SGHTA, CDR2 FQGNSA. The CDR3 covers 15 residues. Written as DNA, the CDR3 is TGTGCCAGCACCACGGGGTTTCGGCAATTAGGTGAGCAGTTCTTC. Amino acids: CASTTGFRQLGEQFF.

The J gene is TRBJ1-2, the V gene TRBV7-2, with 7 bases that match TRBD1. This CDR3 comprises 14 residues. The germline CDR1 and CDR2 sequences are SGHTA and FQGNSA. After removal of 1 base from V and 8 bases from J, the junction contained 7 bases not matched to a gene. CDR3 nucleotides: TGTGCCAGCAGCTTAGGTACAGGGGTTGGAGGCTACACCTTC. Amino acids: CASSLGTGVGGYTF.

This rearrangement joins TRBV10-3 to TRBJ1-2; D gene unclear. Trimming shortened V by 3 bases and J by 5 bases, and 10 bases separated the two germline ends. Germline assignment: CDR1 ENHRY and CDR2 SYGVKD. This CDR3 has 13 amino acids. In nucleotides, the CDR3 is TGTGCCATCAGTGAAGGGCAGATATATGGCTACACCTTC. Amino acid sequence: CAISEGQIYGYTF.

The V gene is TRBV2, the J gene TRBJ2-7; TRBD1 might be the D (5 bases). The CDR3 consists of 14 residues. Germline V gene data show CDR1 as SNHLY and CDR2 as FYNNEI. V was trimmed by 7 bases and J by 0 bases, leaving 13 bases between them. The CDR3 spells CASKGRVASYEQYF. The DNA of the CDR3 is TGTGCCAGCAAGGGGCGAGTGGCCTCCTACGAGCAGTACTTC.

This clonotype was counted only a few times. J is TRBJ2-7 and V is TRBV20-1; tentative D call: TRBD2 (6 bases). Germline values: CDR1 DFQATT, CDR2 SNEGSKA (reference sequence). V lost 3 bases and J lost 0, with 12 bases in between. CDR3 length: 14 residues. The CDR3 loop is CSARGGGSSYEQYF. CDR3 coding DNA: TGCAGTGCTAGGGGGGGTGGGTCCTCCTACGAGCAGTACTTC.

In this sample, this clonotype turned up a few times. A much larger clone differs by one base, so this may be a read error. The chain couples TRBV12-3 or TRBV12-4 to TRBJ1-4; the D gene is possibly TRBD1 (5 bases). This CDR3 contains 14 residues. Trimming took 6 bases from V and 8 from J, leaving 16 bases between them. CDR3 sequence: CASSQQVGLEKLFF. CDR3 coding DNA: TGTGCCAGCAGCCAACAGGTGGGTCTGGAAAAACTGTTTTTT.

In its sample, this clonotype was seen a few times. For the CDR3, the DNA is TGTGCCACCAGCAGAGAAGGGACAGGGGGAAATCAGCCCCAGCATTTT. It specifies CATSREGTGGNQPQHF. The chain combines TRBV15 with TRBJ1-5; 11 positions agree with TRBD1. This CDR3 has 16 residues. V was clipped by 0 bases and J by 4 bases; unmatched bases: 2. Germline CDR1 is LNHNV and CDR2 is YYDKDF (reference sequence).

This clonotype has a single count. The gene calls are TRBV7-2 and TRBJ2-1; TRBD1 is a possible D gene (5 bases). The germline gives CDR1 SGHTA, CDR2 FQGNSA. The CDR3 length is 13 residues. V was cut by 1 base and J by 12 bases, with 13 bases left in between. CDR3 nucleotide sequence: TGTGCCAGCAGCTTAGGGAACACAGGCAGGCAGTTCTTC. Amino acids: CASSLGNTGRQFF.

This clonotype was recorded once. The chain combines TRBV12-3 or TRBV12-4 with TRBJ1-4, with 9 bases aligning to TRBD1. CDR3 length: 14 residues. The V gene end was trimmed by 6 bases and the J gene end by 6 bases; junction bases not matched to a gene: 5. In DNA form, the CDR3 reads TGTGCCAGCAGGCCGGGACAGGGCGATGAAAAACTGTTTTTT. This encodes CASRPGQGDEKLFF.

The chain has TRBV20-1 and TRBJ1-1; TRBD1 aligns across 7 bases. CDR1 is DFQATT and CDR2 is SNEGSKA in the germline V gene (reference sequence). The length of the CDR3 is 15 residues. J was trimmed by 6 bases and V by 2 bases; bases with no gene match: 12. The CDR3 DNA follows: TGCAGTGCTAGAATATACAGGGGTGGGTTACCTGAAGCTTTCTTT. It yields the protein CSARIYRGGLPEAFF.

The J gene is TRBJ2-7, the V gene TRBV9; possible D gene TRBD1, 6 bases. V dropped 0 bases and J dropped 3 bases, with 7 bases sitting between them. This CDR3 region has 13 residues. The germline gives CDR1 SGDLS, CDR2 YYNGEE. The CDR3 DNA is TGTGCCAGCAGCGTAGGACAGGACTACGAGCAGTACTTC. This codes for CASSVGQDYEQYF.

The chain carries TRBV25-1 and TRBJ1-2; D call uncertain. Germline assignment: CDR1 MGHDK and CDR2 SYGVNS. The CDR3 length is 13 residues. Trimming shortened V by 2 bases and J by 5 bases, and 9 bases separated the two germline ends. The CDR3 bases are TGTGCCAGCAGTGAAGCCGGGAGGTATGGCTACACCTTC. Translation: CASSEAGRYGYTF.

This clonotype has at least ten counts. The chain is built from TRBV11-2 and TRBJ1-1; D uncertain. This CDR3 spans 16 amino acids. Trimming took 1 base from V and 4 from J, leaving 16 bases between them. Germline values: CDR1 SGHAT, CDR2 FQNNGV. The CDR3 is CASSLGASLHGTEAFF. CDR3 DNA: TGTGCCAGCAGCTTAGGAGCCTCCCTTCACGGCACTGAAGCTTTCTTT.

Ten or more counts support this clonotype. The junction and the germline gene differ at one end; a read error may be behind it. This chain joins TRBV11-2 and TRBJ1-1, with D possibly TRBD1 on 6 matching bases. CDR1 and CDR2 from the germline V gene are SGHAT and FQNNGV. This CDR3 contains 14 residues. CDR3 region: CAGSSRGPDTEAFF. Here the CDR3 DNA reads TGTGCCGGCAGCTCACGGGGGCCTGACACTGAAGCTTTCTTT. Using reference TRBV11-2 and TRBJ1-1 for the parts outside the CDR3, the full variable domain is EAGVAQSPRYKIIEKRQSVAFWCNPISGHATLYWYQQILGQGPKLLIQFQNNGVVDDSQLPKDRFSAERLKGVDSTLKIQPAKLEDSAVYLCAGSSRGPDTEAFFGQGTRLTVV.

The rearrangement joins TRBV7-9 to TRBJ2-1; D might be TRBD1 (5 bases). CDR3 length: 14 residues. Germline V gene data show CDR1 as SEHNR and CDR2 as FQNEAQ (reference sequence). The germline V and J ends were trimmed by 5 bases and 2 bases, with 10 bases remaining between them. CDR3: CASSQGMTYNEQFF. For the CDR3, the DNA is TGTGCCAGCAGCCAGGGAATGACCTACAATGAGCAGTTCTTC. Full variable domain (missing parts from reference TRBV7-9 and TRBJ2-1): DTGVSQNPRHKITKRGQNVTFRCDPISEHNRLYWYRQTLGQGPEFLTYFQNEAQLEKSRLLSDRFSAERPKGSFSTLEIQRTEQGDSAMYLCASSQGMTYNEQFFGPGTRLTVL.

The rearrangement links TRBV7-3 to TRBJ2-1; 7 nucleotides match TRBD1. The CDR3 covers 13 residues. The germline gives CDR1 SGHTA, CDR2 FQGTGA. V gave up 2 bases and J gave up 6 bases; unmatched junction bases: 1. The DNA for the CDR3 is TGTGCCAGCAGCTTAGGACAGGTCAATGAGCAGTTCTTC. It encodes CASSLGQVNEQFF.

V is TRBV7-2 and J is TRBJ1-2, with TRBD1 identical over 7 bases. The germline V gene has CDR1 SGHTA and CDR2 FQGNSA. The CDR3 totals 16 residues. V lost 4 bases to trimming and J lost 1 base; unmatched junction nucleotides: 9. CDR3 nucleotide sequence: TGTGCCAGCAGCTCCTGGACAGGAAATCTTAACTATGGCTACACCTTC. This sequence encodes CASSSWTGNLNYGYTF.

This chain connects TRBV20-1 to TRBJ1-6; D not certain. V was trimmed by 3 bases and J by 8 bases, leaving 8 bases between them. Germline CDR1 and CDR2: DFQATT and SNEGSKA (reference sequence). The CDR3 covers 12 residues. The CDR3 DNA reads TGCAGTGCTAGGGGCGAATATTCACCCCTCCACTTT. Protein: CSARGEYSPLHF.

The chain joins TRBV5-1 to TRBJ2-7; D may be TRBD2 (6 bases). V lost 0 bases to trimming and J lost 2 bases, with 15 bases between them. Germline CDR1 and CDR2: SGHRS and YFSETQ. This CDR3 comprises 16 residues. CDR3 nucleotide sequence: TGCGCCAGCAGCTTGGCCAGCGCGGGACGGGCCTACGAGCAGTACTTC. Translation: CASSLASAGRAYEQYF.

V usage is TRBV19 and J usage is TRBJ1-1, with a possible D match to TRBD1 (6 bases). V dropped 3 bases and J dropped 5 bases, with 16 bases sitting between them. The CDR3 runs to 15 residues. The germline V gene encodes CDR1 LNHDA and CDR2 SQIVND (reference sequence). The chain's CDR3 is CASSMVGGGNTEAFF. CDR3 in DNA: TGTGCCAGTAGTATGGTAGGGGGAGGAAATACTGAAGCTTTCTTT. Together with reference TRBV19 and TRBJ1-1, the CDR3 gives the full variable domain: DGGITQSPKYLFRKEGQNVTLSCEQNLNHDAMYWYRQDPGQGLRLIYYSQIVNDFQKGDIAEGYSVSREKKESFPLTVTSAQKNPTAFYLCASSMVGGGNTEAFFGQGTRLTVV.

The table lists this clonotype with a few counts. The J gene is TRBJ2-5, the V gene TRBV20-1, with 10 bases lining up with TRBD1. V was clipped by 0 bases and J by 10 bases; unmatched bases: 2. CDR1 is DFQATT, CDR2 SNEGSKA, per germline (reference sequence). The CDR3 runs 12 residues. CDR3 nucleotide sequence: TGCAGTGCTAGAGAGGACAGGGGGGACCAGTACTTC. Translated: CSAREDRGDQYF.